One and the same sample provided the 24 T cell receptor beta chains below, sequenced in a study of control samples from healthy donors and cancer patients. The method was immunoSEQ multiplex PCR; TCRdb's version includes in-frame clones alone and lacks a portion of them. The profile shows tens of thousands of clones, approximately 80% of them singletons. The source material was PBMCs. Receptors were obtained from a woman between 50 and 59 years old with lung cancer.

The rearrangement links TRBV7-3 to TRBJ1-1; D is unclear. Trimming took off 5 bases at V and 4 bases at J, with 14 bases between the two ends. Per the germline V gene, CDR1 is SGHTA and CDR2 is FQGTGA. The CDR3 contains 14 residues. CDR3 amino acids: CASSPGGGPTEAFF. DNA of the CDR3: TGTGCCAGCAGCCCTGGCGGAGGTCCCACTGAAGCTTTCTTT.

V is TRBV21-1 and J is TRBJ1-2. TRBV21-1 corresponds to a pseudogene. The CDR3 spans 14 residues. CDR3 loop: CASSPVPVDYGYTF. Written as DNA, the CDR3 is TGTGCCAGCAGCCCCGTTCCGGTAGACTATGGCTACACCTTC.

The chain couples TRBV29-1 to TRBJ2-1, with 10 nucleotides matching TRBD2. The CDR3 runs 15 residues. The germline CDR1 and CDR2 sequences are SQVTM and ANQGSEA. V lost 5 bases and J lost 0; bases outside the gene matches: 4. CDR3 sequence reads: CSVTLAGASYNEQFF. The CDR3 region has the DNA TGCAGCGTTACCCTAGCGGGGGCCTCCTACAATGAGCAGTTCTTC.

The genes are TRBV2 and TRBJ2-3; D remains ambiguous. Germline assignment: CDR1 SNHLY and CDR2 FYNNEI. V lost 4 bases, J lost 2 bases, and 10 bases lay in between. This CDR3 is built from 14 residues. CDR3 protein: CASSVQRTTDTQYF. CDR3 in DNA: TGTGCCAGCAGTGTGCAAAGGACCACAGATACGCAGTATTTT.

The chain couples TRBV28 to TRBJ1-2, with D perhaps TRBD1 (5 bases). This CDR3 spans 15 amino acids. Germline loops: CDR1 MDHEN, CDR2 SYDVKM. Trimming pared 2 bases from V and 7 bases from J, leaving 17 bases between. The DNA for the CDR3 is TGTGCCAGCAGTTTAAGGGCAGGCCCGGGGGGTGGCTACACCTTC. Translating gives CASSLRAGPGGGYTF.

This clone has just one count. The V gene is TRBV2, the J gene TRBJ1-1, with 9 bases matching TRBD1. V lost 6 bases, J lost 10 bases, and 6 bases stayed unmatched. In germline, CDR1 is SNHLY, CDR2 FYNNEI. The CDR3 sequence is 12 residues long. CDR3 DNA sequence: TGTGCCAGCAGCTCGGACAGGGGACTAGCTTTCTTT. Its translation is CASSSDRGLAFF.

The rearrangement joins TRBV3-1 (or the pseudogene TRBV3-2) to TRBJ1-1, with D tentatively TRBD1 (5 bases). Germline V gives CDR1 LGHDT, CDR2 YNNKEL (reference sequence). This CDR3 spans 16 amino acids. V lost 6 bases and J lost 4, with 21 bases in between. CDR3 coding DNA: TGTGCCAGCAGTTTCGAGCCGGGACGACGAGGCACTGAAGCTTTCTTT. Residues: CASSFEPGRRGTEAFF.

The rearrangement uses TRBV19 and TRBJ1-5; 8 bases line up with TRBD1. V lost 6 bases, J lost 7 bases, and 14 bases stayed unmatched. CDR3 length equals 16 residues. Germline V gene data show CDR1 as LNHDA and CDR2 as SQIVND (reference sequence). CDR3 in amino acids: CASSPGGAGPKQPQHF. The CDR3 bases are TGTGCCAGTAGCCCAGGGGGCGCAGGGCCCAAGCAGCCCCAGCATTTT. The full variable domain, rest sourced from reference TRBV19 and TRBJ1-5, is DGGITQSPKYLFRKEGQNVTLSCEQNLNHDAMYWYRQDPGQGLRLIYYSQIVNDFQKGDIAEGYSVSREKKESFPLTVTSAQKNPTAFYLCASSPGGAGPKQPQHFGDGTRLSIL.

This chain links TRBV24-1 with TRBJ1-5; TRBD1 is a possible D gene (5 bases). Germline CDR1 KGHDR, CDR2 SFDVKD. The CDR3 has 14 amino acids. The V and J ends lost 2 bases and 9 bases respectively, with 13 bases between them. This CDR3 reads CATSDSTVLRPQHF. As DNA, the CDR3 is TGTGCCACCAGTGATTCGACAGTCCTTAGGCCCCAGCATTTT.

CDR3 in DNA: TGTGCCAGCAGCCACGTCACTGAAGCTTTCTTT. Its translation: CASSHVTEAFF. The rearrangement joins TRBV6-2 or TRBV6-3 to TRBJ1-1; D not resolved. The germline V gene has CDR1 MNHEY and CDR2 SVGEGT. The length of the CDR3 is 11 residues. V was shortened by 6 bases and J by 4 bases, with 6 bases between the two germline ends.

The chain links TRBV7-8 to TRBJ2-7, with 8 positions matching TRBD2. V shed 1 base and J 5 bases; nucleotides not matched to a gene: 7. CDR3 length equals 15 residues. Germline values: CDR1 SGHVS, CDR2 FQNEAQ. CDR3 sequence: CASSLGAGGLNEQYF. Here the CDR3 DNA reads TGTGCCAGCAGCTTAGGGGCGGGGGGACTTAACGAGCAGTACTTC.

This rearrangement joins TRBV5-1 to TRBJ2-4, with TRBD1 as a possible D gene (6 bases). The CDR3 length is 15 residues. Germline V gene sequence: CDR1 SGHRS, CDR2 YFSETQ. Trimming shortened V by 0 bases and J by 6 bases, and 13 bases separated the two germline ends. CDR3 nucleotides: TGCGCCAGCAGCTTGGCCTTGGGGGCTGGAAACATTCAGTACTTC. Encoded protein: CASSLALGAGNIQYF.

The CDR3 DNA reads TGTGCCAGCAGCCAAGATCTCCTAGGATGGATAGCCGGGGATGAGCAGTTCTTC. This encodes CASSQDLLGWIAGDEQFF. This chain joins TRBV3-1 (or the pseudogene TRBV3-2) and TRBJ2-1; D is possibly TRBD2 (5 bases). V was pared by 0 bases and J by 8 bases, with 23 bases between. Germline V gene data show CDR1 as LGHDT and CDR2 as YNNKEL (reference sequence). The CDR3 is 18 residues long.

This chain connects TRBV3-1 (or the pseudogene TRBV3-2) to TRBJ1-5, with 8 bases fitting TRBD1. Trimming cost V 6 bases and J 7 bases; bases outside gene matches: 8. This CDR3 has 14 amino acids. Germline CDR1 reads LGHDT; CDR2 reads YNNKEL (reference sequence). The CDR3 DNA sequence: TGTGCCAGCAGGGAAGGACAGGGAGGCCAGCCCCAGCATTTT. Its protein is CASREGQGGQPQHF.

The CDR3 loop is CAVQGAYGYTF. The CDR3 bases are TGTGCCGTACAGGGGGCTTATGGCTACACCTTC. The rearrangement joins TRBV6-5 to TRBJ1-2, with 9 bases lining up with TRBD1. The V and J ends lost 11 bases and 5 bases, in that order; junction bases with no gene match: 3. The CDR3 has 11 residues. CDR1 and CDR2 (germline): MNHEY, SVGAGI.

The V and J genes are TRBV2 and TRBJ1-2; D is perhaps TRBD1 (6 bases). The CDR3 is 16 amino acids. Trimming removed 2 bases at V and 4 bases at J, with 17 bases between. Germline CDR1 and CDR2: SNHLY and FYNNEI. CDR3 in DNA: TGTGCCAGCAGTGAATCGTGGGGGGCCGATGGCTATGGCTACACCTTC. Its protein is CASSESWGADGYGYTF.

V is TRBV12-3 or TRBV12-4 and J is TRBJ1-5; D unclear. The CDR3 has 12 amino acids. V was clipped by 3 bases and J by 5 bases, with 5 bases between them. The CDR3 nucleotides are TGTGCCAGCAGTTTTGGGCATCAGCCCCAGCATTTT. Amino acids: CASSFGHQPQHF.

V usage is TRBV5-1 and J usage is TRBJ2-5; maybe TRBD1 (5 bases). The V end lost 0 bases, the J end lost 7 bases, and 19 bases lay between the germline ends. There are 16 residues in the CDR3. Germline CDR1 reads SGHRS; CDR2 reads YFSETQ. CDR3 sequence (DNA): TGCGCCAGCAGCTTGGGTTTGGCAGGGCGAGCAGGGACCCAGTACTTC. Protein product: CASSLGLAGRAGTQYF.

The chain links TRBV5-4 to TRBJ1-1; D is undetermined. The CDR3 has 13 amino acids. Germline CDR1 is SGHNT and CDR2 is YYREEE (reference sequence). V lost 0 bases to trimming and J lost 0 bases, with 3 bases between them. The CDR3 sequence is CASSLGVNTEAFF. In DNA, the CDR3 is TGTGCCAGCAGCTTGGGCGTGAACACTGAAGCTTTCTTT.

The CDR3 sequence is CASTQGDREKPYEQYF. CDR3 sequence (DNA): TGCGCCAGCACCCAAGGGGACAGGGAAAAACCCTACGAGCAGTACTTC. This chain uses TRBV10-2 with TRBJ2-7, with 9 bases aligning to TRBD1. CDR3 size: 16 residues. V was pared by 7 bases and J by 2 bases, with 12 bases of the junction left unmatched. CDR1 is WSHSY, CDR2 SAAADI, per germline.

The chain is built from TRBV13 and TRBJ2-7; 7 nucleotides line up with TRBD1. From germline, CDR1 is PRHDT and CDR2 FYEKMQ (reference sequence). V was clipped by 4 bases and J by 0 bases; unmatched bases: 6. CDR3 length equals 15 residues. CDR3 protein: CASSSRQGYSYEQYF. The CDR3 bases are TGTGCCAGCAGCTCCCGACAGGGCTACTCCTACGAGCAGTACTTC.

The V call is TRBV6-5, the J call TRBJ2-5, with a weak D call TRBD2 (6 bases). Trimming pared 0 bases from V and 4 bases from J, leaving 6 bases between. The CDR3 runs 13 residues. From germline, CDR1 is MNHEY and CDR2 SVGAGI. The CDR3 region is CASSYSGGETQYF. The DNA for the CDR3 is TGTGCCAGCAGTTACTCCGGGGGAGAGACCCAGTACTTC.

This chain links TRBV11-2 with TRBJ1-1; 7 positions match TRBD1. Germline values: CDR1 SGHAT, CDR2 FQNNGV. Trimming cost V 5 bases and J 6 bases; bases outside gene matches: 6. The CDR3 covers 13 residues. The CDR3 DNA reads TGTGCCAGCAGCCCTAGACAGGGCCCTGAAGCTTTCTTT. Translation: CASSPRQGPEAFF.

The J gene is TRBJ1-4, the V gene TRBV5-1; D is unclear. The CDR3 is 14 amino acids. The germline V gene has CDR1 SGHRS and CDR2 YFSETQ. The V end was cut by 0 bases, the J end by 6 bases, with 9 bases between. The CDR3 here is CASSLESLDEKLFF. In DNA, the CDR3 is TGCGCCAGCAGCTTGGAGAGTCTGGATGAAAAACTGTTTTTT. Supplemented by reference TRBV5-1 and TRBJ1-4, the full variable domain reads KAGVTQTPRYLIKTRGQQVTLSCSPISGHRSVSWYQQTPGQGLQFLFEYFSETQRNKGNFPGRFSGRQFSNSRSEMNVSTLELGDSALYLCASSLESLDEKLFFGSGTQLSVL.